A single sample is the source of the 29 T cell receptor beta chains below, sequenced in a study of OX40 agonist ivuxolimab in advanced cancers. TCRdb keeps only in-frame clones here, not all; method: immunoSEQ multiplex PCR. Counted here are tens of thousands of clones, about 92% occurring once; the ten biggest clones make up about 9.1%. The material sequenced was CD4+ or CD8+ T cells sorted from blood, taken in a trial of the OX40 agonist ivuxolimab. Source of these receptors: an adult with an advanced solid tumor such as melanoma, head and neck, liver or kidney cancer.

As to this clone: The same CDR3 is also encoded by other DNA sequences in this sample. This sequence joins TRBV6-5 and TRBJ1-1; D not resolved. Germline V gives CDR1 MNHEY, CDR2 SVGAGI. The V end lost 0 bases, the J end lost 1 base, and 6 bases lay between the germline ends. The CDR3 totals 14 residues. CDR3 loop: CASSYSPGNTEAFF. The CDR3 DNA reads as TGTGCCAGCAGTTACTCCCCGGGGAACACTGAAGCTTTCTTT.

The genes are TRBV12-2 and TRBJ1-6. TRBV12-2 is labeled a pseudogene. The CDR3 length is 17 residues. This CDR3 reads CASRLGGTGPAGSPLHF. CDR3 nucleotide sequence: TGTGCAAGTCGCTTAGGGGGCACAGGCCCCGCGGGTTCACCCCTCCACTTT.

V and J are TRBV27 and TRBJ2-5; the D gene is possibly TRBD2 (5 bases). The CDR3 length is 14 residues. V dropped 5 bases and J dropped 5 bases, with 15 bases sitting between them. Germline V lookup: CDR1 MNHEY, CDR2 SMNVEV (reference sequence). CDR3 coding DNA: TGTGCCAGCAGTGCACAGCTAGCTCGGGAGACCCAGTACTTC. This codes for CASSAQLARETQYF.

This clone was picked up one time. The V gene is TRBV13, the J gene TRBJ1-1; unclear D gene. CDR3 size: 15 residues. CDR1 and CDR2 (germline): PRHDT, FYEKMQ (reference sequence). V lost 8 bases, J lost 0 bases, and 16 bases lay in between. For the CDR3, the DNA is TGTGCCAGCTGGATCCGTTTAGACATGAACACTGAAGCTTTCTTT. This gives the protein CASWIRLDMNTEAFF.

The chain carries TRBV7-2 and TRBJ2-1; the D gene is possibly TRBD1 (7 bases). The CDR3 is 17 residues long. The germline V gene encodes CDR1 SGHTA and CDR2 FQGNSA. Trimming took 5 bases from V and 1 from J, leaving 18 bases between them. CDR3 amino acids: CASSGGTDSRSYNEQFF. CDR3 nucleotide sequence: TGTGCCAGCAGCGGGGGGACAGATTCAAGATCCTACAATGAGCAGTTCTTC.

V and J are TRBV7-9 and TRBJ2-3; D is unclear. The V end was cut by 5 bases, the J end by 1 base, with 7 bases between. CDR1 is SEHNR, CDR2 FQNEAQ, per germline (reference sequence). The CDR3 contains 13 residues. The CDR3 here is CASSQYGTDTQYF. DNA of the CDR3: TGTGCCAGCAGCCAATACGGCACAGATACGCAGTATTTT.

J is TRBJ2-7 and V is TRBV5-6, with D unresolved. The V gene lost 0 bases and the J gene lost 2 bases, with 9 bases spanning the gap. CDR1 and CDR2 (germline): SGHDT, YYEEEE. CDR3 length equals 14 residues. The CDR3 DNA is TGTGCCAGCAGCTTGGTCGCCCAGACCTACGAGCAGTACTTC. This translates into CASSLVAQTYEQYF.

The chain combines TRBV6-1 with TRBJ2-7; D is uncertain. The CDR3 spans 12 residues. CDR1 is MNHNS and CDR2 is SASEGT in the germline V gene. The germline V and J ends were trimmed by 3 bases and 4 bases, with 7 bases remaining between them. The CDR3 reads CASSDSRYEQYF. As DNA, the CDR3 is TGTGCCAGCAGTGACTCAAGGTACGAGCAGTACTTC.

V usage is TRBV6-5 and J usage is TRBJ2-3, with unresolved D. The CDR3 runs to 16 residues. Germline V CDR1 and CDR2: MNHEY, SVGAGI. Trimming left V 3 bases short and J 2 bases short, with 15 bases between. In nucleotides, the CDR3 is TGTGCCAGCAGTTATACTGTGGGGATAGCCACAGATACGCAGTATTTT. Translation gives CASSYTVGIATDTQYF.

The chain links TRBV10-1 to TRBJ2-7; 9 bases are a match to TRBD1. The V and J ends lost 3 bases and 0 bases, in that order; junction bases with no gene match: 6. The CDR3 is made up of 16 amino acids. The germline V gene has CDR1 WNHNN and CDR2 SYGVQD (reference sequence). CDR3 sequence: CASSEPGTGSSYEQYF. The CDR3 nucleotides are TGCGCCAGCAGTGAACCCGGGACAGGGAGCTCCTACGAGCAGTACTTC.

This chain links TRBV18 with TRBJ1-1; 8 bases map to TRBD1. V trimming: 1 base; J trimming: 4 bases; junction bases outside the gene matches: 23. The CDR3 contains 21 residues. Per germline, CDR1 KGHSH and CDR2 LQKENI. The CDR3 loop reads CASSPRPVGRPRGRWGTEAFF. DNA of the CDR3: TGTGCCAGCTCACCACGGCCAGTAGGGCGGCCCAGGGGGCGGTGGGGCACTGAAGCTTTCTTT.

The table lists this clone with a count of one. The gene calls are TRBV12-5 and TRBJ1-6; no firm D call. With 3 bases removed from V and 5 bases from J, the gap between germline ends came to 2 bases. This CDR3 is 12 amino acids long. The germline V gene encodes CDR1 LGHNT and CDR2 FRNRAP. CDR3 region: CASGLDNSPLHF. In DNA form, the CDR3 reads TGTGCTAGTGGTTTAGATAATTCACCCCTCCACTTT.

CDR3 nucleotides: TGTGCCAGCAGCTTAGGCGATGAGCAGTTCTTC. Amino acids: CASSLGDEQFF. The V and J genes are TRBV7-9 and TRBJ2-1; no clear D gene. V gave up 1 base and J gave up 8 bases, with 3 bases separating them. CDR3 length equals 11 residues. Germline assignment: CDR1 SEHNR and CDR2 FQNEAQ (reference sequence).

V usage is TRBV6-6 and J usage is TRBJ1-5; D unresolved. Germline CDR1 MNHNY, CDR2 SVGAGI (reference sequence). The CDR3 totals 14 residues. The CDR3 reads CILVWRRNNQPQHF. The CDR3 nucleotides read TGTATACTGGTTTGGAGGCGGAACAATCAGCCCCAGCATTTT.

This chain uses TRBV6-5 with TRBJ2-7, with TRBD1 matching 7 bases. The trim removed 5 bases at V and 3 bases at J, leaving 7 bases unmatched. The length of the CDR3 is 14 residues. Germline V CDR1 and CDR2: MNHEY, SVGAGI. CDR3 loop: CASSETDRVYEQYF. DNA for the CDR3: TGTGCCAGCAGTGAGACCGACAGGGTCTACGAGCAGTACTTC.

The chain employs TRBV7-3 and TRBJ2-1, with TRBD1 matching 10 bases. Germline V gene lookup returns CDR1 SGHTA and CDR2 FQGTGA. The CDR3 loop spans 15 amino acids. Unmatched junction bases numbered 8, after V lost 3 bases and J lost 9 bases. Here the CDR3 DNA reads TGTGCCAGCAGCTTCCCCGGGACAGGGGTCTCTGAGCAGTTCTTC. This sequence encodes CASSFPGTGVSEQFF.

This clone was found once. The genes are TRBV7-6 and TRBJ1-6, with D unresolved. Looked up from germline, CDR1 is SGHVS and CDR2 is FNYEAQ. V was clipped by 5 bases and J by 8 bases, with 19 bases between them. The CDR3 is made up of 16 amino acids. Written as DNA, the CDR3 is TGTGCCAGCAGCCCCCCGAGGTCCGAGGAAGATTCACCCCTCCACTTT. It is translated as CASSPPRSEEDSPLHF.

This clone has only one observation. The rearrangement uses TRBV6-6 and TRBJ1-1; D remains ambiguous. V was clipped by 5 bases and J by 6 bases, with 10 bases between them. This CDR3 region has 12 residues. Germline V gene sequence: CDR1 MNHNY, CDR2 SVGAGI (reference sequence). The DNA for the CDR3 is TGTGCCAGCAGTCACGGGGTATCTGAAGCTTTCTTT. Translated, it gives CASSHGVSEAFF.

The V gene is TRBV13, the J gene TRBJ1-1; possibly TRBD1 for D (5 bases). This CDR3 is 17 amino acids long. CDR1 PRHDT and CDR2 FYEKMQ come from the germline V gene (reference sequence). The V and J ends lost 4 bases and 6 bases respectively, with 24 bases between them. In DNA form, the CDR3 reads TGTGCCAGCAGCTCCCCAGGGATAGGAGGAGCTAACTCTGAAGCTTTCTTT. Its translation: CASSSPGIGGANSEAFF.

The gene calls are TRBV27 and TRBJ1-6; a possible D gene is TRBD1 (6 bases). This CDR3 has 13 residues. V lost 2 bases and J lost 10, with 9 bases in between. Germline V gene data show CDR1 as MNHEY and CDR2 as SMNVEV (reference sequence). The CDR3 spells CASSLQGYSPLHF. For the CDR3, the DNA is TGTGCCAGCAGTTTACAGGGGTACTCACCCCTCCACTTT.

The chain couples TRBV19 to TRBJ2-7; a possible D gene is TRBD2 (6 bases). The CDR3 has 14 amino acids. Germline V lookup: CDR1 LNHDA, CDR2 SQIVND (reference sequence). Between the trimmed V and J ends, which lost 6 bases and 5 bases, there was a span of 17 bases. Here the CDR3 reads CASRTVWGDDEQYF. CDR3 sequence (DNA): TGTGCCAGTAGGACGGTTTGGGGGGACGACGAGCAGTACTTC.

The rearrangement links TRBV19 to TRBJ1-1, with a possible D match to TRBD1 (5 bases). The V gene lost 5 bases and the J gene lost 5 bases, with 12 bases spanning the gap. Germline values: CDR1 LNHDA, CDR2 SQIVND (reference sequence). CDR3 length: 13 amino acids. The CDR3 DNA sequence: TGTGCCAGTAGTCCAGGGAAGAGGACTGAAGCTTTCTTT. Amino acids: CASSPGKRTEAFF.

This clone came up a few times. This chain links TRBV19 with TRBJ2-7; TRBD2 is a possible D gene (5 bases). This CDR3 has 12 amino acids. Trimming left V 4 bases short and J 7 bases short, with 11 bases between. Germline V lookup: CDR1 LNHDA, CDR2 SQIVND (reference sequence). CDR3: CASSTGGREQYF. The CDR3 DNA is TGTGCCAGTAGTACGGGTGGGAGAGAGCAGTACTTC.

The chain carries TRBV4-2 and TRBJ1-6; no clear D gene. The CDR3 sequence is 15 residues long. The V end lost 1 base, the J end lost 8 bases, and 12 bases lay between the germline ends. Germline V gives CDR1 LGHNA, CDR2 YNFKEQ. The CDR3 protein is CASSQGWEIDSPLHF. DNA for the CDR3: TGTGCCAGCAGCCAAGGTTGGGAGATAGATTCACCCCTCCACTTT.

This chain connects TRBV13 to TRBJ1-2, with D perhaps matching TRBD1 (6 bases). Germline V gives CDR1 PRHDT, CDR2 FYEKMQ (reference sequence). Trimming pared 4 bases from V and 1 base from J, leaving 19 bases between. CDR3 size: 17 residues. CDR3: CASSWGPGADFNYGYTF. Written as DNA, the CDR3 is TGTGCCAGCAGCTGGGGGCCTGGGGCCGATTTTAACTATGGCTACACCTTC.

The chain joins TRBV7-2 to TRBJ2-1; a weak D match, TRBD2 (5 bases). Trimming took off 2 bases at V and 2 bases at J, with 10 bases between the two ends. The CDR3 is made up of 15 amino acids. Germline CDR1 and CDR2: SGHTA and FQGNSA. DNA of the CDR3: TGTGCCAGCAGCTTACTCGTCGGGGCCTACAATGAGCAGTTCTTC. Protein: CASSLLVGAYNEQFF.

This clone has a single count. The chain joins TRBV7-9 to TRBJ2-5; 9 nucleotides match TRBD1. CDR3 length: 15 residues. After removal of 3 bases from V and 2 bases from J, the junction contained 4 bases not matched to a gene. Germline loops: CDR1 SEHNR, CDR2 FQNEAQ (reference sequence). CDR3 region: CASSFLDRGQETQYF. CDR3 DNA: TGTGCCAGCAGCTTCTTGGACAGGGGACAAGAGACCCAGTACTTC.

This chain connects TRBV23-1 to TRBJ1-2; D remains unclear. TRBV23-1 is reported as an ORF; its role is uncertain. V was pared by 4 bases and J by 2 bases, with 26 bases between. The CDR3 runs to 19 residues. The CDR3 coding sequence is TGCGCCAGCAGTCCCCTGGCGGGGAGGAAAGAGCGGTGCAACTATGGCTACACCTTC. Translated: CASSPLAGRKERCNYGYTF.

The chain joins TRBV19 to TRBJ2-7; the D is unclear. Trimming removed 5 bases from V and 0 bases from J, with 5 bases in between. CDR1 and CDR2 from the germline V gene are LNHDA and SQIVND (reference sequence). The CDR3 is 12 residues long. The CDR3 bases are TGTGCCAGTAGTCCAACCTCCTACGAGCAGTACTTC. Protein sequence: CASSPTSYEQYF.